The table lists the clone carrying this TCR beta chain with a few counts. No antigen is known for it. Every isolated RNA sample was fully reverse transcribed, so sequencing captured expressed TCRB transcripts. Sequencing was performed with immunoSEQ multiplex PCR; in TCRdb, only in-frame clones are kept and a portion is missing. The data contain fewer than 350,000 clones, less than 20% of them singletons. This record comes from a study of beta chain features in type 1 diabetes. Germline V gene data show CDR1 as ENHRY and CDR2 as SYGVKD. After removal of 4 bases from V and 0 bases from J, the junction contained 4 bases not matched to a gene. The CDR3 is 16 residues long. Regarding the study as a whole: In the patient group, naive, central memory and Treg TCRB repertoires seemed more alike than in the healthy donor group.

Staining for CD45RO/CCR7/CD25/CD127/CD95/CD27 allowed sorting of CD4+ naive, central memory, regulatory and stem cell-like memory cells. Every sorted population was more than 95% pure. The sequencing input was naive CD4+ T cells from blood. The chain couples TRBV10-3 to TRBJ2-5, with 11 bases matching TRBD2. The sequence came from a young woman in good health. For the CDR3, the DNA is TGTGCCATCAGTGGAGCTAGCGGGGGGCACCAAGAGACCCAGTACTTC. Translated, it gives CAISGASGGHQETQYF.